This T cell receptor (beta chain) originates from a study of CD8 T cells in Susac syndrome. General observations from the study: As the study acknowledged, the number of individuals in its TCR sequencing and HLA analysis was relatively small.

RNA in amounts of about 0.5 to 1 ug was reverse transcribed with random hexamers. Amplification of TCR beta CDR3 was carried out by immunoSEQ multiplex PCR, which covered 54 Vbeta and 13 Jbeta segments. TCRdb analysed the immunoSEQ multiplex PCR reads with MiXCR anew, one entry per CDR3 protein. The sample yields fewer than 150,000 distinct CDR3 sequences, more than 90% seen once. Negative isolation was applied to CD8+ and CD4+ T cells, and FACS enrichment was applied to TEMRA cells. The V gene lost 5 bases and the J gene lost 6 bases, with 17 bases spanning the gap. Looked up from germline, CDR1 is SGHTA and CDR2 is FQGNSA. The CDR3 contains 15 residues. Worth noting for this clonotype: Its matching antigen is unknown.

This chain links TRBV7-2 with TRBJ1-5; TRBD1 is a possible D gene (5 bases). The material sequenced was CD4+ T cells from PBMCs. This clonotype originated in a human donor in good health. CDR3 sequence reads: CASSPGSSRGQPQHF. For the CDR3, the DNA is TGTGCCAGCAGCCCCGGGTCCTCAAGGGGTCAGCCCCAGCATTTT.